This TCR beta chain stems from a study of beta chain features in type 1 diabetes. This clone was recorded a few times. Investigators reverse transcribed all isolated RNA, so they sequenced expressed TCRB transcripts. Generated by immunoSEQ multiplex PCR, the TCRdb table keeps only in-frame clones and is missing some. Of just over 450,000 clones listed, 30% were seen once; the top ten hold 0.065%. The junction had 6 bases not matched to a gene; V was cut back by 3 bases and J by 2 bases. CDR1 is GTSNPN and CDR2 is SVGIG in the germline V gene (reference sequence). CDR3 length: 15 amino acids. The sample taken for sequencing was naive CD4+ T cells from blood. This sequence joins TRBV30 and TRBJ1-5; 8 nucleotides line up with TRBD1. The TCR was taken from a man younger than 35 in good health. The CDR3, as DNA: TGTGCCTGGAGCGGGGGACAGGATGGCAATCAGCCCCAGCATTTT. Its translation: CAWSGGQDGNQPQHF.